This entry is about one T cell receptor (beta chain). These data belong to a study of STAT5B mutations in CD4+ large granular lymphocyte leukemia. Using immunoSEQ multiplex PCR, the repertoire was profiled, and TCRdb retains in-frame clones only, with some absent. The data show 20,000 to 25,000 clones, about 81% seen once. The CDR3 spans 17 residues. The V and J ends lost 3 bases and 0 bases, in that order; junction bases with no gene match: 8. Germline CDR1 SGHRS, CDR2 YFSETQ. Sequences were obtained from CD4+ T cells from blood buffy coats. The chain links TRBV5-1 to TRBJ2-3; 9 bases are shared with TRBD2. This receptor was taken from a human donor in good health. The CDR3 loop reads CASSWPQLAGSTDTQYF. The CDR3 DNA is TGCGCCAGCAGCTGGCCGCAACTAGCGGGTAGCACAGATACGCAGTATTTT. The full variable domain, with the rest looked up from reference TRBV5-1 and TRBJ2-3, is KAGVTQTPRYLIKTRGQQVTLSCSPISGHRSVSWYQQTPGQGLQFLFEYFSETQRNKGNFPGRFSGRQFSNSRSEMNVSTLELGDSALYLCASSWPQLAGSTDTQYFGPGTRLTVL.